A selection of T cell receptor beta chains follows, all from one sample in a study of early T cells in non-severe SARS-CoV-2 infection. TCRdb processed the 5' RACE reads anew with MiXCR; each CDR3 protein has one entry. The table has approximately 70,000 distinct CDR3 sequences, 5% seen once; the top ten hold under 8%. The input for sequencing was whole blood, taken at baseline. The receptors derive from an adult who was a healthcare worker with PCR-confirmed SARS-CoV-2 infection or an uninfected control (not recorded which). Each CDR3 is given with its conserved first and last residue. The order of the fields is clone size, D gene, V gene, J gene, CDR3 DNA, CDR3 protein. A D gene is named only where the DNA matches it firmly. Size tells how often a clone was seen (once, few, many) or the class of an expanded clone, and some rows leave it out.

clone_size: -
d_call: -
v_call: TRBV20-1
j_call: TRBJ2-3
cdr3_nt: TGCAGTGCGCCTGGTTTAGCGATTGGAACAGATACGCAGTATTTT
cdr3_aa: CSAPGLAIGTDTQYF

clone_size: -
d_call: -
v_call: TRBV6-1
j_call: TRBJ1-1
cdr3_nt: TGTGCCAGCAGTCGCTCTTTCATGAACACTGAAGCTTTCTTT
cdr3_aa: CASSRSFMNTEAFF

clone_size: many
d_call: TRBD1
v_call: TRBV30
j_call: TRBJ1-2
cdr3_nt: TGTGCCTGGAGTGTTGGACAGGAGCTCTATGGCTACACCTTC
cdr3_aa: CAWSVGQELYGYTF

clone_size: many
d_call: TRBD2
v_call: TRBV29-1
j_call: TRBJ2-1
cdr3_nt: TGCAGCGTTGAAAGGCGGGAGGGGAGGAATGAGCAGTTCTTC
cdr3_aa: CSVERREGRNEQFF

clone_size: few
d_call: -
v_call: TRBV2
j_call: TRBJ1-2
cdr3_nt: TGTGCCACACGGACAGTTCCTCCTAACTATGGCTACACCTTC
cdr3_aa: CATRTVPPNYGYTF

clone_size: many
d_call: TRBD2
v_call: TRBV7-2
j_call: TRBJ2-2
cdr3_nt: TGTGCCAGCAGCTTAGTTCCTAGCGGGAGCACCGGGGAGCTGTTTTTT
cdr3_aa: CASSLVPSGSTGELFF

clone_size: many
d_call: -
v_call: TRBV6-6
j_call: TRBJ2-7
cdr3_nt: TGTGCCAGCAGTTACTCGTCCACGGCTCTGGGCTCCTACGAGCAGTACTTC
cdr3_aa: CASSYSSTALGSYEQYF

clone_size: -
d_call: -
v_call: TRBV28
j_call: TRBJ2-2
cdr3_nt: TGTGCCAGCAGTCGGGGAACTCTCACCGGGGAGCTGTTTTTT
cdr3_aa: CASSRGTLTGELFF

clone_size: few
d_call: TRBD1
v_call: TRBV11-2
j_call: TRBJ1-1
cdr3_nt: TGTGCCAGCACCCTACAGGGGCTCACTGAAGCTTTCTTT
cdr3_aa: CASTLQGLTEAFF

clone_size: few
d_call: TRBD2
v_call: TRBV7-2
j_call: TRBJ2-1
cdr3_nt: TGTGCCAGCAGAGGGTCCGGGACTAGCTTAGATGAGCAGTTCTTC
cdr3_aa: CASRGSGTSLDEQFF

clone_size: -
d_call: TRBD2
v_call: TRBV6-5
j_call: TRBJ2-3
cdr3_nt: TGTGCCAGCGTCCATGCGGACCTCCTAGCGGGCGCGGGAGATACGCAGTATTTT
cdr3_aa: CASVHADLLAGAGDTQYF

clone_size: many
d_call: -
v_call: TRBV7-6
j_call: TRBJ2-5
cdr3_nt: TGTGCCAGCAGCCCAACAGGGTCGACCCAGTACTTC
cdr3_aa: CASSPTGSTQYF

clone_size: -
d_call: -
v_call: TRBV5-6
j_call: TRBJ1-5
cdr3_nt: TGTGCCAGCAGCTTACAAGGGGCTCGGCGCAATCAGCCCCAGCATTTT
cdr3_aa: CASSLQGARRNQPQHF

clone_size: many
d_call: -
v_call: TRBV12-5
j_call: TRBJ1-3
cdr3_nt: TGTGCTAGTGGTTCGGGACGCGATGGAAACACCATATATTTT
cdr3_aa: CASGSGRDGNTIYF

clone_size: many
d_call: -
v_call: TRBV7-9
j_call: TRBJ2-1
cdr3_nt: TGTGCCAGCAGCTTAGGCCTGAACAATGAGCAGTTCTTC
cdr3_aa: CASSLGLNNEQFF

clone_size: few
d_call: -
v_call: TRBV7-3
j_call: TRBJ1-2
cdr3_nt: TGTGCCAGCAGTCAACAGGGTCCCCTAGCTAACTATGGCTACACCTTC
cdr3_aa: CASSQQGPLANYGYTF

clone_size: -
d_call: -
v_call: TRBV20-1
j_call: TRBJ1-2
cdr3_nt: TGCAGTGCTAGAGATCTTAGGCAGGGCGACTATGGCTACACCTTC
cdr3_aa: CSARDLRQGDYGYTF

clone_size: many
d_call: -
v_call: TRBV12-3/TRBV12-4
j_call: TRBJ2-7
cdr3_nt: TGTGCCAGCAGCCCCGGGCCCCGGGGCGAGCAGTACTTC
cdr3_aa: CASSPGPRGEQYF

clone_size: many
d_call: -
v_call: TRBV27
j_call: TRBJ2-7
cdr3_nt: TGTGCCAGCAGTTTATCTGGGAACTACGAGCAGTACTTC
cdr3_aa: CASSLSGNYEQYF

clone_size: few
d_call: -
v_call: TRBV29-1
j_call: TRBJ1-3
cdr3_nt: TGCAGCGTTGATCGGACAGACGGAAACACCATATATTTT
cdr3_aa: CSVDRTDGNTIYF

clone_size: many
d_call: -
v_call: TRBV6-2/TRBV6-3
j_call: TRBJ2-1
cdr3_nt: TGTGCCAGCAGTTATTTACTAGTTCGGAGCTCCTACAATGAGCAGTTCTTC
cdr3_aa: CASSYLLVRSSYNEQFF

clone_size: many
d_call: -
v_call: TRBV3-1
j_call: TRBJ1-2
cdr3_nt: TGTGCCAGCAGCCGGACCTACCGGGACACCGCTAACTATGGCTACACCTTC
cdr3_aa: CASSRTYRDTANYGYTF

clone_size: many
d_call: TRBD1
v_call: TRBV10-2
j_call: TRBJ1-6
cdr3_nt: TGCGCCAGCCGCGTATCCCGGGACAGGGGGCCGGATTCACCCCTCCACTTT
cdr3_aa: CASRVSRDRGPDSPLHF

clone_size: many
d_call: TRBD1
v_call: TRBV6-1
j_call: TRBJ1-4
cdr3_nt: TGTGCCAGCACTTGGGACAGGGGTGAAAAACTGTTTTTT
cdr3_aa: CASTWDRGEKLFF

clone_size: many
d_call: TRBD1
v_call: TRBV11-2
j_call: TRBJ2-2
cdr3_nt: TGTGCCAGCAGCCCTGGGACAGCTCACACCGGGGAGCTGTTTTTT
cdr3_aa: CASSPGTAHTGELFF

clone_size: many
d_call: -
v_call: TRBV4-1
j_call: TRBJ2-1
cdr3_nt: TGCGCCAGCAGCCAAGTTATGGGAGAGTCCTACAATGAGCAGTTCTTC
cdr3_aa: CASSQVMGESYNEQFF

clone_size: few
d_call: TRBD2
v_call: TRBV5-6
j_call: TRBJ2-5
cdr3_nt: TGTGCCAGCAGCTATAGCGGGAGGAAGACCCAGTACTTC
cdr3_aa: CASSYSGRKTQYF

clone_size: many
d_call: -
v_call: TRBV6-5
j_call: TRBJ2-1
cdr3_nt: TGTGCCAGCTCAAAAGTTTCCTACAATGAGCAGTTCTTC
cdr3_aa: CASSKVSYNEQFF

clone_size: few
d_call: TRBD1
v_call: TRBV28
j_call: TRBJ1-4
cdr3_nt: TGTGCCAGCAGTTCTCCTCGCTTGACAGGGTCTGGCGAAAAACTGTTTTTT
cdr3_aa: CASSSPRLTGSGEKLFF

clone_size: few
d_call: -
v_call: TRBV29-1
j_call: TRBJ2-5
cdr3_nt: TGCAGCGCATCTCTCGGCTCGGAGGGGACCCAGTACTTC
cdr3_aa: CSASLGSEGTQYF

clone_size: many
d_call: TRBD1
v_call: TRBV28
j_call: TRBJ1-1
cdr3_nt: TGTGCCAGCAGCCCTTCGACAGGGTGGGGCACTGAAGCTTTCTTT
cdr3_aa: CASSPSTGWGTEAFF

clone_size: many
d_call: -
v_call: TRBV7-9
j_call: TRBJ1-1
cdr3_nt: TGTGCCAGCAGCTCCGACAGGTCTCCTTACTACACTGAAGCTTTCTTT
cdr3_aa: CASSSDRSPYYTEAFF

clone_size: -
d_call: TRBD2
v_call: TRBV7-6
j_call: TRBJ2-1
cdr3_nt: TGTGCCAGCAGCCGGACTAGTGGAACACTCAATGAGCAGTTCTTC
cdr3_aa: CASSRTSGTLNEQFF

clone_size: -
d_call: -
v_call: TRBV20-1
j_call: TRBJ1-2
cdr3_nt: TGCAGTGCTAGCACGGACATAAACTATGGCTACACCTTC
cdr3_aa: CSASTDINYGYTF

clone_size: many
d_call: -
v_call: TRBV29-1
j_call: TRBJ1-4
cdr3_nt: TGCAGCGTATTCTCGGGGGGCAAACTGTTTTTT
cdr3_aa: CSVFSGGKLFF